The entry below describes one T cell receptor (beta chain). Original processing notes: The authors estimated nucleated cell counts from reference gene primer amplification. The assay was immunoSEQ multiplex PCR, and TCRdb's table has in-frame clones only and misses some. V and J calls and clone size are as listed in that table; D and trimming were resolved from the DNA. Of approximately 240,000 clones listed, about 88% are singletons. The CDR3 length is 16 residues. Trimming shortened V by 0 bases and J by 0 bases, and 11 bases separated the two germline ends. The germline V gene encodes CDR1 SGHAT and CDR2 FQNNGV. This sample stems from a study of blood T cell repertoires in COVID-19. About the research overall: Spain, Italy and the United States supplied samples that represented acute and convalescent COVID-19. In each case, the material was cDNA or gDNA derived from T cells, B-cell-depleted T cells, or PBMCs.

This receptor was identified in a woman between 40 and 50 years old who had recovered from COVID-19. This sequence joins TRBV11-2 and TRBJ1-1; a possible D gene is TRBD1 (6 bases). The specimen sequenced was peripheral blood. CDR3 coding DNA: TGTGCCAGCAGCTTAGATTCGGGACACATGAACACTGAAGCTTTCTTT. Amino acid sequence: CASSLDSGHMNTEAFF. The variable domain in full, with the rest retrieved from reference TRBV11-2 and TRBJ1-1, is EAGVAQSPRYKIIEKRQSVAFWCNPISGHATLYWYQQILGQGPKLLIQFQNNGVVDDSQLPKDRFSAERLKGVDSTLKIQPAKLEDSAVYLCASSLDSGHMNTEAFFGQGTRLTVV.